These T cell receptor beta chains were read from a single sample in a study of Ad26.COV2.S vaccination and SARS-CoV-2 variants. TCRdb's table, derived via immunoSEQ multiplex PCR, lists solely in-frame clones and lacks some. The table records about 410,000 clones, 75% to 90% of them present only once. This material consisted of peripheral blood, taken in a trial of Ad26.COV2.S vaccine versus placebo. These receptors were obtained from a person aged 18-60 years who received the Ad26.COV2.S COVID-19 vaccine or a placebo. Both conserved end residues are part of each CDR3. The order of the fields is CDR3 protein, CDR3 DNA, V gene, D gene, clone size, J gene, CDR3 length. The D gene is left open where the match is weak. Where a row states a size, it is once, few, many or the class of an expanded clone; other rows omit it.

CASSQGTRGGANVLTF | TGTGCCAGCAGCCAAGGGACTAGGGGTGGGGCCAACGTCCTGACTTTC | TRBV4-2 | TRBD2 | . | TRBJ2-6 | 16
CASRGDGSNTEAFF | TGCGCCAGCAGGGGGGACGGATCGAACACTGAAGCTTTCTTT | TRBV10-1 | . | . | TRBJ1-1 | 14
CASSLVGHGQPQHF | TGTGCCAGCAGTCTGGTAGGGCATGGGCAGCCCCAGCATTTT | TRBV5-5 | . | . | TRBJ1-5 | 14
CASSYAGYSENIQYF | TGTGCCAGCAGTTACGCTGGTTACTCCGAAAACATTCAGTACTTC | TRBV6-6 | . | once | TRBJ2-4 | 15
CASSPFGQGENEKLFF | TGTGCCAGCAGCCCATTTGGACAGGGAGAGAATGAAAAACTGTTTTTT | TRBV14 | TRBD1 | . | TRBJ1-4 | 16
CASSQDMWGINYYGYTF | TGCGCCAGCAGCCAAGATATGTGGGGTATAAATTACTATGGCTACACCTTC | TRBV4-3 | . | . | TRBJ1-2 | 17
CASSPTSGGAAEQFF | TGTGCCAGCAGCCCCACTAGCGGGGGGGCTGCTGAGCAGTTCTTC | TRBV7-8 | TRBD2 | . | TRBJ2-1 | 15
CASSLGDGEGETQYF | TGCGCCAGCAGCTTGGGGGACGGAGAAGGGGAGACCCAGTACTTC | TRBV5-1 | . | . | TRBJ2-5 | 15
CASSRGSVQPQHF | TGTGCCAGCAGCCGAGGGTCAGTTCAGCCCCAGCATTTT | TRBV9 | . | . | TRBJ1-5 | 13
CASSSNEQYF | TGTGCCAGCAGCTCCAACGAGCAGTACTTC | TRBV11-2 | . | . | TRBJ2-7 | 10
CASSIDRGNTGELFF | TGTGCCAGCAGCATCGACAGGGGGAACACCGGGGAGCTGTTTTTT | TRBV11-1 | TRBD1 | . | TRBJ2-2 | 15
CASEDSYEQYF | TGTGCCTCCGAAGACAGCTACGAGCAGTACTTC | TRBV30 | . | . | TRBJ2-7 | 11
CASSPFGTQNTGELFF | TGTGCCAGCTCACCATTCGGGACACAGAACACCGGGGAGCTGTTTTTT | TRBV18 | . | . | TRBJ2-2 | 16
CASRKTTQSSYNEQFF | TGTGCCAGCAGAAAAACGACACAGAGCTCCTACAATGAGCAGTTCTTC | TRBV5-8 | . | . | TRBJ2-1 | 16
CASSQGEGTVYGYTF | TGCGCCAGCAGCCAAGGGGAAGGGACGGTCTATGGCTACACCTTC | TRBV4-1 | . | . | TRBJ1-2 | 15
CAISAQGYGYTF | TGTGCCATCAGTGCTCAGGGTTATGGCTACACCTTC | TRBV10-3 | . | few | TRBJ1-2 | 12
CAIRPGQGFTEAFF | TGTGCCATCAGACCGGGACAGGGGTTCACTGAAGCTTTCTTT | TRBV10-3 | TRBD1 | . | TRBJ1-1 | 14
CATQTGAGTGELFF | TGTGCCACACAGACGGGGGCCGGCACCGGGGAGCTGTTTTTT | TRBV27 | . | . | TRBJ2-2 | 14
CASSISSGGETQYF | TGTGCCAGTAGTATCTCTAGCGGGGGCGAGACCCAGTACTTC | TRBV19 | TRBD2 | . | TRBJ2-5 | 14